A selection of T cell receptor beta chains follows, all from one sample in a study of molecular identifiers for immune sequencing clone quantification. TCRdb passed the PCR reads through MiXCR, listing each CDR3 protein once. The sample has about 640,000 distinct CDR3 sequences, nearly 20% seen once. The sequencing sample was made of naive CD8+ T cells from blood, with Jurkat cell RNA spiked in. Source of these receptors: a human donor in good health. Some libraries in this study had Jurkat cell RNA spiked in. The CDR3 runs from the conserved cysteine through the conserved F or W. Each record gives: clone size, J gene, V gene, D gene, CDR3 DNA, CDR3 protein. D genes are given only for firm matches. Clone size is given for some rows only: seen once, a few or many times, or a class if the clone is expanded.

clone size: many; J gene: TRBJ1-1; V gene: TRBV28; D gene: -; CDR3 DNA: TGTGCCAGCAGTTTATTGTACAACACTGAAGCTTTCTTT; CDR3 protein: CASSLLYNTEAFF
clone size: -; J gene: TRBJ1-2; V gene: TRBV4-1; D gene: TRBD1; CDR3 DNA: TGCGCCAGCAGCCAACCCAGGACAGGGGGCTCCAACTATGGCTACACCTTC; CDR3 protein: CASSQPRTGGSNYGYTF
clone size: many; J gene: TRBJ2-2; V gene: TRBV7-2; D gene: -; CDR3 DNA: TGTGCCAGCCCCTGGGGGCCGGGGACCGGGGAGCTGTTTTTT; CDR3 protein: CASPWGPGTGELFF
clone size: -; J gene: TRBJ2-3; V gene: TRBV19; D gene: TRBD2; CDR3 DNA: TGTGCCAGTAGTCCCTGGTCGCGGGAGGCACCTACAGATACGCAGTATTTT; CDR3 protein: CASSPWSREAPTDTQYF
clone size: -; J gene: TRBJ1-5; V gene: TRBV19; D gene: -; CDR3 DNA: TGTGCCAGTACGTCGACAGAGTATAGCAATCAGCCCCAGCATTTT; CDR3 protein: CASTSTEYSNQPQHF
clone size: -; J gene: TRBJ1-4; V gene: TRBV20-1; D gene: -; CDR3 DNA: TGCAGTGCTAGAGATACGGGGGGCGAGGTGTTCGGGGAAAAACTGTTTTTT; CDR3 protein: CSARDTGGEVFGEKLFF
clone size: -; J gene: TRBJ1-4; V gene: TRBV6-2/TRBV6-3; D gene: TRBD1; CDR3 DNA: TGTGCCAGCAGTTCCGGGACAGGTCAAGAAAAACTGGTTTTT; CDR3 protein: CASSSGTGQEKLVF
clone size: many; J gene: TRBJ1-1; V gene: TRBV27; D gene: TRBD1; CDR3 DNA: TGTGCCAGCAGTGCCGGGACAGGGGGCCGGTTTACTGAAGCTTTCTTT; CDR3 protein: CASSAGTGGRFTEAFF
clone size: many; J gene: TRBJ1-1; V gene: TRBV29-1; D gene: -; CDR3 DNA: TGCAGCGTTGTTCCTGATATGAGCACTGAAGCTTTCTTT; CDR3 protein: CSVVPDMSTEAFF
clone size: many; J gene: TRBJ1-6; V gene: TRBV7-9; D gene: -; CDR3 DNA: TGTGCCAGCAGCTTAGTCTCCCCCCCGTCACCCCCGAAAAATTCACCCCTCCACTTT; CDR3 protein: CASSLVSPPSPPKNSPLHF
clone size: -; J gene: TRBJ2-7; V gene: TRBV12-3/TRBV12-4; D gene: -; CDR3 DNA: TGTGCCAGCAGGATACACTTAGGCGCCGACGAGCAGTACTTC; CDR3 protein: CASRIHLGADEQYF
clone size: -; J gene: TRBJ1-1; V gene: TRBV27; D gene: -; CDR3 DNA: TGTGCCAGCAGGATCGGGTATAACACTGAAGCTTTCTTT; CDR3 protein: CASRIGYNTEAFF
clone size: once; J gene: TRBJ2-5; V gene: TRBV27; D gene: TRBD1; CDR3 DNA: TGTGCCAGCAGTTCCTTTTTAGGGACAGGGGGCCGGGAGGCCCAGTACTTC; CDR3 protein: CASSSFLGTGGREAQYF
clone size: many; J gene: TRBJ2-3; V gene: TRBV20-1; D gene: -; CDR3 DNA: TGCAGTGCTGCTCGTGCGGGGTCTAGCACAGATACGCAGTATTTT; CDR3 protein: CSAARAGSSTDTQYF
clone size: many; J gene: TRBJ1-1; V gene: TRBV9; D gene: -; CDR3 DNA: TGTGCCAGCAGCGTGGTTTCTGGGGGGCCGGCTTTCTTT; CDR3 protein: CASSVVSGGPAFF
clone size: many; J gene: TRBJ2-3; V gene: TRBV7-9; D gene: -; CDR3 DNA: TGTGCCAGCAGCTTCCCTCACACAGATACGCAGTATTTT; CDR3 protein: CASSFPHTDTQYF
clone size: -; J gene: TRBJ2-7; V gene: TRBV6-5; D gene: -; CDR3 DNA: TGTGCCAGCAGTTTCGGGGGCGATTCCTACGAGCAGTACTTC; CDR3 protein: CASSFGGDSYEQYF
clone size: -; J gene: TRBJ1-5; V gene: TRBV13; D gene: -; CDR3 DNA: TGTGCCAGCAGCTTAAAGAATCAGCCCCAGCATTTT; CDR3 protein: CASSLKNQPQHF
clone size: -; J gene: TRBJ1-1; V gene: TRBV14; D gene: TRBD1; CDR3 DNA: TGTGCCAGCAGCCATAGGGACAGGGGGCCGGTGAACACTGAAGCTTTCTTT; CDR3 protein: CASSHRDRGPVNTEAFF
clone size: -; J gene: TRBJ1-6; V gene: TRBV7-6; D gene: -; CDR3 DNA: TGTGCCAGCAGCCCTACGGTAGCTGATTCACCCCTCCACTTT; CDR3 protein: CASSPTVADSPLHF
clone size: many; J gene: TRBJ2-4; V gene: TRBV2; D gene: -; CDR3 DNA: TGTGCCAGCAGTGAAGGGGTAACCCTAGCCAAAAACATTCAGTACTTC; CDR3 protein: CASSEGVTLAKNIQYF
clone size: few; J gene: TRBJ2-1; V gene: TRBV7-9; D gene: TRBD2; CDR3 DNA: TGTGCCAGCAGCCTTGGGACTAGCGGGGGGACGACCTACAATGAGCAGTTCTTC; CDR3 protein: CASSLGTSGGTTYNEQFF
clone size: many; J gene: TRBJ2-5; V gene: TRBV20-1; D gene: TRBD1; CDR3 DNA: TGCAGTGCCAGACAGGGGCCACGGGAAGAGACCCAGTACTTC; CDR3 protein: CSARQGPREETQYF
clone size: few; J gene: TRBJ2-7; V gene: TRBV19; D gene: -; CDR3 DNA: TGTGCCAGTAGTATAGGGGTCGGGCTCTCCTACGAGCAGTACTTC; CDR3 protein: CASSIGVGLSYEQYF
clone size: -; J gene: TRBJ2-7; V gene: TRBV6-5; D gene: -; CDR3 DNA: TGTGCCAGCAGTTACGCGCGGGGCTCCTACGAGCAGTACTTC; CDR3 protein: CASSYARGSYEQYF
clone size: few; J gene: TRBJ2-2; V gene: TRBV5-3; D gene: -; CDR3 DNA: TGTGCCAGCAGCGTCCCCTCGCCCGGGGAGCTGTTTTTT; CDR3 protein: CASSVPSPGELFF
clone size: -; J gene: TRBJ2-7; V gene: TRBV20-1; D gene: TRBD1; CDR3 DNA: TGCAGTGCTAGAGATCTGGGACAGGGGGCCTACGAGCAGTACTTC; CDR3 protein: CSARDLGQGAYEQYF
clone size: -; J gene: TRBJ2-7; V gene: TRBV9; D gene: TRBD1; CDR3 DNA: TGTGCCAGCAGCTTACGGACAGGGACCGAGCAGTACTTC; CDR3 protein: CASSLRTGTEQYF
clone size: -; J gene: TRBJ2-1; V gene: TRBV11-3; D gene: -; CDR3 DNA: TGTGCCAGCAGCGCAGCAGGGGTTGACCAGTTCTTC; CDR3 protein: CASSAAGVDQFF
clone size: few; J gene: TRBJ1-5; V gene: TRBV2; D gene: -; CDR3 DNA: TGTGCCAGCAGTGGCCGGGTTACATATAGCAATCAGCCCCAGCATTTT; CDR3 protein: CASSGRVTYSNQPQHF
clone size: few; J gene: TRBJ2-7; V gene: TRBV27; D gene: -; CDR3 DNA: TGTGCCAGCAGTTTCCTAGCGCCCAGTGGGTACTACGAGCAGTACTTC; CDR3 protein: CASSFLAPSGYYEQYF
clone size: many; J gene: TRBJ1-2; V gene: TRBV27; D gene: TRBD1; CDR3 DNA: TGTGCCAGCAGTTTAGATACAGGGGGCTATGGCTACACCTTC; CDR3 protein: CASSLDTGGYGYTF
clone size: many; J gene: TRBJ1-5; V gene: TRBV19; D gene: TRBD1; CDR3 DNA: TGTGCCAGTAGTATGGGGGACAGCCTTAATCAGCCCCAGCATTTT; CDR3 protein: CASSMGDSLNQPQHF
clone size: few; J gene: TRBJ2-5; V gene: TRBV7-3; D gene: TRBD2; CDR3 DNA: TGTGCCAGCAGCCCAGGGACTAGCGGGAGGGTGGAGACCCAGTACTTC; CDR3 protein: CASSPGTSGRVETQYF
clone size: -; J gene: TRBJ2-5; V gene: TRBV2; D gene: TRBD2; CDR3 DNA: TGTGCCAGCAGTGTGGCTAGCGGGGGACAAGAGACCCAGTACTTC; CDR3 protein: CASSVASGGQETQYF
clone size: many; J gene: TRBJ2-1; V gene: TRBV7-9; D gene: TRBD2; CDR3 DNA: TGTGCCAGCAGCTTAAATCCTAGCGGTTACAATGAGCAGTTCTTC; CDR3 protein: CASSLNPSGYNEQFF
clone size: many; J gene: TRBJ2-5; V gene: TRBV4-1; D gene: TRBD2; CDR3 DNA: TGCGCCAGCAGCCAGCCGGGACTAGCGGGTATATCGGCCCAGTACTTC; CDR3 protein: CASSQPGLAGISAQYF
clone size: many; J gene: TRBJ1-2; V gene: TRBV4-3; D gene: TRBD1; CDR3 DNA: TGCGCCAGCAGCCAACGATACCGACAGGGAACTGAGTTGGGCTACACCTTC; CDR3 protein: CASSQRYRQGTELGYTF
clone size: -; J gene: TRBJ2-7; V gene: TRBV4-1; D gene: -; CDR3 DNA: TGCGCCAGCAGCCAGACGGAGCTGAGATACGAGCAGTACTTC; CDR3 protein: CASSQTELRYEQYF
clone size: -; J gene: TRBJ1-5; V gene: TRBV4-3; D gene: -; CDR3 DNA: TGCGCCAGCAGCCATGATCCCGGCAGGGATCAGCCCCAGCATTTT; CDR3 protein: CASSHDPGRDQPQHF
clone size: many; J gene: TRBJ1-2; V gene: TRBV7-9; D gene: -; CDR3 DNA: TGTGCCAGCAGCCAAAATGGCTACACCTTC; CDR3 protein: CASSQNGYTF
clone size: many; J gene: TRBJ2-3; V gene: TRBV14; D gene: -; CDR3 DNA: TGTGCCAGCAGACCAACTGGGGGGCCAGTAGATACGCAGTATTTT; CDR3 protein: CASRPTGGPVDTQYF
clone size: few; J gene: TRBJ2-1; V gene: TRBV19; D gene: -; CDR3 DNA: TGTGCCAGTAGCCCTTTTGGTTGGGAGCAGTTCTTC; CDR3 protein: CASSPFGWEQFF
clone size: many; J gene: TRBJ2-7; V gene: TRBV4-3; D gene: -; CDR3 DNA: TGCGCCAGCAGCCAAGATCCACAGGCCCCTTACGAGCAGTACTTC; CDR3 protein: CASSQDPQAPYEQYF
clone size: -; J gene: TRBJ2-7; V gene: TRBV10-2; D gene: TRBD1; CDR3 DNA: TGCGCCAGCACACCCTTCTTGGGACAGGCCTACGAGCAGTACTTC; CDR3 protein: CASTPFLGQAYEQYF
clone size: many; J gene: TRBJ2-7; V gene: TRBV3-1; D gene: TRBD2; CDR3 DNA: TGTGCCAGCAGCCAACAACCGGGACTAGCCTACGAGCAGTACTTC; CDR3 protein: CASSQQPGLAYEQYF
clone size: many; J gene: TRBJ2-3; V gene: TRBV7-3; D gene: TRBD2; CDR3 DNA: TGTGCCAGCTCAAGCGGGAGCGGTACAGATACGCAGTATTTT; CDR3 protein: CASSSGSGTDTQYF
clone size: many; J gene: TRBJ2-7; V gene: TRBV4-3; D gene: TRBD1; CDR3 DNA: TGCGCCAGCAGCGCATTGGCAGGGGGCTCGGGTAGCGAGCAGTACTTC; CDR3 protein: CASSALAGGSGSEQYF
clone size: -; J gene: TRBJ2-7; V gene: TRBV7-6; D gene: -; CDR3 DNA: TGTGCCAGCAGCTTAGGAGGGACAACCTACGAGCGGTACTTC; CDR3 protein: CASSLGGTTYERYF
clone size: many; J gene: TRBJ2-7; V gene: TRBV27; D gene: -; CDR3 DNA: TGTGCCAGCAGTTTACGTGGGAGTCTGTACGAGCAGTACTTC; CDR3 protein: CASSLRGSLYEQYF
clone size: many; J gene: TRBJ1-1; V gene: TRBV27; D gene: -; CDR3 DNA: TGTGCCAGCAGTTTATCAGGGATTACTGAAGCTTTCTTT; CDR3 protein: CASSLSGITEAFF
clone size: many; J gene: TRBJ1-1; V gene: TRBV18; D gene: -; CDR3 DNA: TGTGCCAGCTCACCAACCGGGGGACGCCTTATCCCAGGGATGACTGAAGCTTTCTTT; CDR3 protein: CASSPTGGRLIPGMTEAFF